Following are 15 T cell receptor beta chains from one sample sequenced in a study of response to subunit inactivated influenza vaccine (dated 2018 in TCRdb). Receptor amplification or capture employed RT-PCR. Sequencing used an Illumina HiSeq 2500. TCRdb trimmed public reads at Q25 via fastp, called clones via MiXCR and kept in-frame beta chains. Identical CDR3 protein sequences are pooled into one entry, listed with their most common genes and DNA. This sample lists about 520,000 distinct CDR3 sequences; roughly 7.6% were detected once. The leading ten clones occupy 10% to 15% of the sample. This material consisted of PBMCs from blood, taken about 24 months after vaccination. The receptors were gathered from a man in his fifties or sixties who received an inactivated influenza vaccine. Donor details come from another sample of the same person, matched by shared clones.

V usage is TRBV4-2 and J usage is TRBJ2-7; TRBD1 matches at 9 bases. The CDR3 spans 19 residues. In germline, CDR1 is LGHNA, CDR2 YNFKEQ. With 5 bases clipped from V and 3 bases from J, the junction kept 20 bases outside the gene matches. For the CDR3, the DNA is TGTGCCAGCAGCGTATACCGGGACAGGGTGGGCCACGGCGGCTACGAGCAGTACTTC. Translating gives CASSVYRDRVGHGGYEQYF.

This clonotype has only a few counts. The CDR3 is CASSPTWTSGRRSTDTQYF. The CDR3, as DNA: TGTGCCAGCAGCCCAACTTGGACTAGCGGGAGGAGGAGCACAGATACGCAGTATTTT. The chain links TRBV9 to TRBJ2-3, with 14 nucleotides matching TRBD2. CDR1 and CDR2 (germline): SGDLS, YYNGEE. The ends lost 4 bases at V and 0 bases at J; junction bases unmatched: 10. This CDR3 spans 19 amino acids.

This clonotype was counted only a few times. This chain links TRBV6-5 with TRBJ2-7; 9 positions agree with TRBD1. CDR1 and CDR2 from the germline V gene are MNHEY and SVGAGI. This CDR3 comprises 15 residues. V shed 2 bases, J shed 5 bases, and the junction held 7 bases outside the gene matches. The CDR3 bases are TGTGCCAGCAGTTACCTCGGGACAGGGTCTGACGAGCAGTACTTC. Its translation is CASSYLGTGSDEQYF.

This clonotype was seen more than once but under ten times. The genes are TRBV5-1 and TRBJ2-1; 9 nucleotides align to TRBD2. Germline CDR1 and CDR2: SGHRS and YFSETQ. Trimming at V came to 4 bases and at J to 6 bases, leaving 8 bases not matched to a gene. This CDR3 spans 15 amino acids. The CDR3 sequence is CASSLTATSGNEQFF. CDR3 nucleotide sequence: TGCGCCAGCAGCCTAACTGCGACTAGCGGCAATGAGCAGTTCTTC. Together with reference TRBV5-1 and TRBJ2-1, the CDR3 gives the full variable domain: KAGVTQTPRYLIKTRGQQVTLSCSPISGHRSVSWYQQTPGQGLQFLFEYFSETQRNKGNFPGRFSGRQFSNSRSEMNVSTLELGDSALYLCASSLTATSGNEQFFGPGTRLTVL.

This clonotype has just a few counts. The genes are TRBV5-1 and TRBJ1-3; D possibly corresponds to TRBD1 (5 bases). Germline loops: CDR1 SGHRS, CDR2 YFSETQ. The CDR3 sequence is 14 residues long. V was pared by 5 bases and J by 2 bases, with 11 bases between. The chain's CDR3 is CASSYDSTGNTIYF. The DNA for the CDR3 is TGCGCCAGCAGTTATGACAGTACTGGAAACACCATATATTTT.

This clonotype showed up many times. V usage is TRBV5-6 and J usage is TRBJ2-1, with 10 positions matching TRBD2. Germline values: CDR1 SGHDT, CDR2 YYEEEE. This CDR3 has 15 amino acids. V lost 0 bases and J lost 9; bases outside the gene matches: 6. The CDR3 spells CASSLAPGLASEQFF. The CDR3 bases are TGTGCCAGCAGCTTGGCCCCGGGACTAGCGAGTGAGCAGTTCTTC.

This clonotype was recorded a few times. CDR3 nucleotides: TGTGCCACCCGGACAGCTGTGAGTCAGCCCCAGCATTTT. This codes for CATRTAVSQPQHF. The genes are TRBV10-3 and TRBJ1-5; possible D gene TRBD1, 6 bases. V was shortened by 10 bases and J by 6 bases, with 16 bases between the two germline ends. The CDR3 runs to 13 residues. From germline, CDR1 is ENHRY and CDR2 SYGVKD.

This chain uses TRBV6-2 or TRBV6-3 with TRBJ1-1; D is perhaps TRBD1 (5 bases). The V end was cut by 0 bases, the J end by 0 bases, with 11 bases between. Germline V gene data show CDR1 as MNHEY and CDR2 as SVGEGT. This CDR3 has 16 residues. CDR3 protein: CASSYSDRKMNTEAFF. The CDR3 DNA sequence: TGTGCCAGCAGTTACTCCGACAGAAAAATGAACACTGAAGCTTTCTTT.

This clonotype was observed a handful of times. V usage is TRBV6-2 or TRBV6-3 and J usage is TRBJ2-1; D is unresolved. Per germline, CDR1 MNHEY and CDR2 SVGEGT. Trimming removed 0 bases at V and 2 bases at J, with 11 bases between. This CDR3 is built from 16 residues. CDR3 sequence reads: CASSYSRKRTYNEQFF. CDR3 coding DNA: TGTGCCAGCAGTTACTCGAGAAAGCGAACCTACAATGAGCAGTTCTTC.

V is TRBV6-2 or TRBV6-3 and J is TRBJ2-1, with D possibly being TRBD1 or TRBD2 (5 bases each). In germline, CDR1 is MNHEY, CDR2 SVGEGT. The CDR3 has 14 amino acids. With 2 bases removed from V and 7 bases from J, the gap between germline ends came to 12 bases. The CDR3 here is CASSYGGSPNEQFF. CDR3 DNA: TGTGCCAGCAGTTACGGGGGTAGCCCGAATGAGCAGTTCTTC.

This clonotype was seen many times. V and J are TRBV5-1 and TRBJ1-2; maybe TRBD1 (6 bases). CDR3 size: 14 residues. Deletions cut 6 bases from V and 1 base from J, with 13 bases between. CDR1 SGHRS and CDR2 YFSETQ come from the germline V gene. CDR3 nucleotide sequence: TGCGCCAGCAAGGCACAGGGTGGTAACTATGGCTACACCTTC. Amino acids: CASKAQGGNYGYTF.

This clonotype was seen a handful of times. The chain uses TRBV6-5 and TRBJ1-6; possible D gene TRBD1, 5 bases. The CDR3 extends over 15 amino acids. The V gene lost 2 bases and the J gene lost 6 bases, with 11 bases spanning the gap. Germline values: CDR1 MNHEY, CDR2 SVGAGI. In DNA form, the CDR3 reads TGTGCCAGCAGTTACGAATGGGGCAGTAATTCACCCCTCCACTTT. Its protein is CASSYEWGSNSPLHF.

This clonotype was seen repeatedly, ten times or more. The rearrangement joins TRBV6-1 to TRBJ1-2; 8 positions match TRBD1. Germline-derived CDR1 and CDR2 are MNHNS and SASEGT. V trimming: 5 bases; J trimming: 4 bases; junction bases outside the gene matches: 3. The CDR3 totals 13 residues. The CDR3 loop is CASSMGQAYGYTF. The CDR3 DNA reads as TGTGCCAGCAGTATGGGACAGGCCTATGGCTACACCTTC.

This clonotype has a handful of counts. The chain has TRBV27 and TRBJ2-7, with D possibly TRBD2 on 5 matching bases. Trimming shortened V by 6 bases and J by 6 bases, and 15 bases separated the two germline ends. Germline V lookup: CDR1 MNHEY, CDR2 SMNVEV (reference sequence). The CDR3 extends over 13 amino acids. CDR3 coding DNA: TGTGCCAGCAGCCTACGGGGAAGGGCCGAGCAGTACTTC. Encoded protein: CASSLRGRAEQYF.

This clonotype was found a few times. The V gene is TRBV28, the J gene TRBJ2-3; 14 nucleotides line up with TRBD2. The V gene's germline CDR1 is MDHEN and CDR2 SYDVKM. The CDR3 covers 15 residues. V shed 7 bases, J shed 6 bases, and the junction held 6 bases outside the gene matches. The CDR3 nucleotides read TGTGCCAGCACCCGGACTAGCGGGAGGATTGATACGCAGTATTTT. It is translated as CASTRTSGRIDTQYF.